This T cell receptor (beta chain) was observed in a study of blood T cell repertoires in COVID-19. Background on the study: From T cells, B-cell-depleted T cells, or PBMCs came the material, which was cDNA or gDNA.

Original processing methods: Cell counts per sample came from amplifying reference gene primers. Only in-frame clones appear in the TCRdb table, and some are missing; sequencing was by immunoSEQ multiplex PCR. Clonal size and the V and J genes are those of that table, whereas D and trimming came from the DNA. The sample lists some 140,000 clones; more than 65% were seen once. With V trimmed by 2 bases and J by 3 bases, 9 bases remained unmatched. Germline assignment: CDR1 SGHRS and CDR2 YFSETQ. The CDR3 has 17 residues. Sequenced input: peripheral blood. The sequence came from an elderly man with acute or convalescent COVID-19. The chain is built from TRBV5-1 and TRBJ1-4, with 8 bases fitting TRBD1. The CDR3 spells CASSFRTGWVSNEKLFF. For the CDR3, the DNA is TGCGCCAGCAGCTTCCGGACAGGGTGGGTCTCTAATGAAAAACTGTTTTTT. Complete variable domain (other parts from reference TRBV5-1 and TRBJ1-4): KAGVTQTPRYLIKTRGQQVTLSCSPISGHRSVSWYQQTPGQGLQFLFEYFSETQRNKGNFPGRFSGRQFSNSRSEMNVSTLELGDSALYLCASSFRTGWVSNEKLFFGSGTQLSVL.